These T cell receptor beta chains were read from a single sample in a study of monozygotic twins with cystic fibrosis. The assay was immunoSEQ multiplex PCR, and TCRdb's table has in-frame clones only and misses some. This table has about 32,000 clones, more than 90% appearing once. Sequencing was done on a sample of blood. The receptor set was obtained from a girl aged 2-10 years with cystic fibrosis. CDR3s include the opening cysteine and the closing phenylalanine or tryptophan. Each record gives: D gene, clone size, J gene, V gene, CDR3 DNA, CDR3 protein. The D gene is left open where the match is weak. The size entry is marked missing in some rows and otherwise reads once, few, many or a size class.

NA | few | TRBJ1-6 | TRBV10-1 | TGCGCCAGCAGTGAGTCGGCGGGGAAGAATTCACCCCTCCACTTT | CASSESAGKNSPLHF
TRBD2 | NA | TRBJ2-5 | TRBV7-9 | TGTGCCAGCAGCTCGCCCCGGACTAGCGAGGAAGAGACCCAGTACTTC | CASSSPRTSEEETQYF
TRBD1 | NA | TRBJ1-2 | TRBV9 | TGTGCCAGCAGCGCGGACAGGGCTAACTATGGCTACACCTTC | CASSADRANYGYTF
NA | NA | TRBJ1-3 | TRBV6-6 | TGTGCCAGCAGTAACCGGGACGGCTCTGGAAACACCATATATTTT | CASSNRDGSGNTIYF
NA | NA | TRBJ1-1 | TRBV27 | TGTGCCAGCAGTCCCTTTGGAGGTCGGGGCCTTACTGAAGCTTTCTTT | CASSPFGGRGLTEAFF
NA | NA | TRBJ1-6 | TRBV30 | TGTGCCTGGAAGGAATGGGGTAGCACCTATAATTCACCCCTCCACTTT | CAWKEWGSTYNSPLHF
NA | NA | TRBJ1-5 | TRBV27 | TGTGCCAGCAGTTTACAGGCTTATAGCAATCAGCCCCAGCATTTT | CASSLQAYSNQPQHF
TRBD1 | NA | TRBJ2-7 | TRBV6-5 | TGTGCCAGCAGTTACTCGACTGGGACAGCCGCCTACGAGCAGTACTTC | CASSYSTGTAAYEQYF
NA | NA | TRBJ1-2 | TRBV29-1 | TGCAGCGTTGACAATGGCTACACCTTC | CSVDNGYTF
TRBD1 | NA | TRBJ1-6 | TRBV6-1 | TGTGCCAGCAGTGAGCTAGGACAGGGGGTGGACTCACCCCTCCACTTT | CASSELGQGVDSPLHF
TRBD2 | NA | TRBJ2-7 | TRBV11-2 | TGTGCCAGCAGCACAAGCGGGAGGGCCCTCTACGAGCAGTACTTC | CASSTSGRALYEQYF
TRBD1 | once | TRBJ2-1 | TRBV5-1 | TGCGCCAGCATCGGGACAGGGGGTAATGAGCAGTTCTTC | CASIGTGGNEQFF
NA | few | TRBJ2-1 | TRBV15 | TGTGCCACCAGCAGGGAAGGTAATGAGCAGTTCTTC | CATSREGNEQFF
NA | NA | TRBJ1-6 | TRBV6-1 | TGTGCCAGCAGTGAAGCAGCGGGGAGAACCTATAATTCACCCCTCCACTTT | CASSEAAGRTYNSPLHF
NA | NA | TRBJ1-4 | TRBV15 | TGTGCCACCAGCGGAGTAAGCCGGGGACGGCTTGAAAAACTGTTTTTT | CATSGVSRGRLEKLFF
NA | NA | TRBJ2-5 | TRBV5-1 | TGCGCCAGCAGCCTGATTCAAGAGACCCAGTACTTC | CASSLIQETQYF
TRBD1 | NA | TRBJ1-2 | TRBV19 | TGTGCCAGTAGTGTGGACAGGGAAGGAGGTGGCTACACCTTC | CASSVDREGGGYTF
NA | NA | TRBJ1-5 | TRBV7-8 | TGTGCCAGCAGCTTAGAGAGAGGGGGAAATCAGCCCCAGCATTTT | CASSLERGGNQPQHF
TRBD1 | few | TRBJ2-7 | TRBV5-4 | TGTGCCAGCACCGACCGACAGGGCGACAACGAGCAGTACTTC | CASTDRQGDNEQYF
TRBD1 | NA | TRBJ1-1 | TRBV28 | TGTGCCAGCAATCGGGACAGCATTGGCACTGAAGCTTTCTTT | CASNRDSIGTEAFF
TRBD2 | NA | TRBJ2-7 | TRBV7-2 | TGTGCCAGCAGCTTAGCTTTAGCGGGAGGGAACGAGCAGTACTTC | CASSLALAGGNEQYF
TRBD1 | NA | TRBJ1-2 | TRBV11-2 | TGTGCCAGCAGCTTAAGGACAGGGGACGATGGCTACACCTTC | CASSLRTGDDGYTF
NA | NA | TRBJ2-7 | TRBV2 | TGTGCCAGCAGTGAGTTTATGGGGGAGCAGTACTTC | CASSEFMGEQYF
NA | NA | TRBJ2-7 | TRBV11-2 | TGTGCCAGCAGCTTAGATTCTCCTTTCTACGAGCAGTACTTC | CASSLDSPFYEQYF
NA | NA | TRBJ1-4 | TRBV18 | TGTGCCAGCTCACCTGTACGGTCTGCAACTAATGAAAAACTGTTTTTT | CASSPVRSATNEKLFF
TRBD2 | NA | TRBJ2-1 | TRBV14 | TGTGCCAGCAGCCAGCGCACCGGGACTAGCGGGCCCACGGGTGAGCAGTTCTTC | CASSQRTGTSGPTGEQFF
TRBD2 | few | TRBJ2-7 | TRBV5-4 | TGTGCCAGCAGCCAAGGACTAGCGGGGATCTACGAGCAGTACTTC | CASSQGLAGIYEQYF
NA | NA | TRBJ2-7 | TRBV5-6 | TGTGCCAGCAGCTTTGTTGGGTACGAGCAGTACTTC | CASSFVGYEQYF
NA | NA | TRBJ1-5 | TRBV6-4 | TGTGCCAGCAGTGAATCCAGCAATCAGCCCCAGCATTTT | CASSESSNQPQHF
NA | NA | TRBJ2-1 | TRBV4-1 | TGCGCCAGCAGCCAAGCCCCCTTATTTGGCAATGAGCAGTTCTTC | CASSQAPLFGNEQFF
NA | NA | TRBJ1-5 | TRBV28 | TGTGCCAGCAGTTTAGCCCTCCACAGGGTGACGGAGCCCCAGCATTTT | CASSLALHRVTEPQHF
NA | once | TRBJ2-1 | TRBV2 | TGTGCCAGCAGAGTCCGGGACTGCTTCAATGAGCAGTTCTTC | CASRVRDCFNEQFF
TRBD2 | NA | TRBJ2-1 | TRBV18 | TGTGCCAGCTCACCACTTAGTCTAGCGGGGGGGCATGAGCAGTTCTTC | CASSPLSLAGGHEQFF
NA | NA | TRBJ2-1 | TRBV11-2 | TGTGCCAGCAGCTTAAGGTCAGTCTACAATGAGCAGTTCTTC | CASSLRSVYNEQFF
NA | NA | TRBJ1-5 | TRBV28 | TGTGCCAGCAGAGATTGGGCCCCGGGGGAAAATCAGCCCCAGCATTTT | CASRDWAPGENQPQHF
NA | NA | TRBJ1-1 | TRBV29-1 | TGCAGCGTTGAAGACGGTAGGACTGAAGCTTTCTTT | CSVEDGRTEAFF
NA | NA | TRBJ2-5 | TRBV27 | TGTGCCAGCAGTTTGTCTAGGAACCAAGAGACCCAGTACTTC | CASSLSRNQETQYF
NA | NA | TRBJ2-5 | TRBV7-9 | TGTGCCAGCAGCCCAGGACGGACCTCCCAAGAGACCCAGTACTTC | CASSPGRTSQETQYF
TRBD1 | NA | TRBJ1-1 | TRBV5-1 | TGCGCCAGCAGCCCACGTCCGGGACAGGGGGCCGACACTGAAGCTTTCTTT | CASSPRPGQGADTEAFF
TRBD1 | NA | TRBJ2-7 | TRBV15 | TGTGCCACCAGCAGAGATAATGACAGGGGCTACGAGCAGTACTTC | CATSRDNDRGYEQYF
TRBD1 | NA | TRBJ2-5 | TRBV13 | TGTGCCAGCAGCCATCAGGGGGCCGGGGAGACCCAGTACTTC | CASSHQGAGETQYF
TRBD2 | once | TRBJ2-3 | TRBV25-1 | TGTGCCAGCAGTCAAAGCGGGGGCGCGCAGCCAGATACGCAGTATTTT | CASSQSGGAQPDTQYF
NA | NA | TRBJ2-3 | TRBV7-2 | TGTGCCAGCAGCTTAGCGATGGCAGGGGATCGAGATACGCAGTATTTT | CASSLAMAGDRDTQYF
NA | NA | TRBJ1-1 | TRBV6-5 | TGTGCCAGCAGCCCACCTCCGGGAACTGAAGCTTTCTTT | CASSPPPGTEAFF
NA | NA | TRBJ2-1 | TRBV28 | TGTGCCAGCAGTGAGGCCGGGAACAATGAGCAGTTCTTC | CASSEAGNNEQFF
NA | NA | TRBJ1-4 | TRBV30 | TGTGCCTGGACCGGGACCGTAGGAGGAAAACTGTTTTTT | CAWTGTVGGKLFF
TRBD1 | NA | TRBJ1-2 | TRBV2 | TGTGCCAGCATCTCGAGGACAGGGGTTCTGGAATGGTACTATGGCTACACCTTC | CASISRTGVLEWYYGYTF
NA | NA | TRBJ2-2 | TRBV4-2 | TGTGCCAGCAGCCAAGGGGACGGGCTTAACACCGGGGAGCTGTTTTTT | CASSQGDGLNTGELFF
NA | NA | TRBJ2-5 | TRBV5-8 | TGTGCCAGCAGGAAGGGGTATCAAGAGACCCAGTACTTC | CASRKGYQETQYF
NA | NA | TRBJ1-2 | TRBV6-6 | TGTGCCAGCAGTTACTCTTCCGAGGGAGGCTACACCTTC | CASSYSSEGGYTF
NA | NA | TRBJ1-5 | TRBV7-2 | TGTGCCAGCAGCTTAGGGCGGGACACAACATGGCCCCAGCATTTT | CASSLGRDTTWPQHF